This T cell receptor beta chain was recovered during a study of blood T cell repertoires in COVID-19. Study-level information: COVID-19 samples, acute and convalescent, were from the United States, Italy and Spain.

Living in about two dozen US areas, the participants were between 18 and 89 years of age. Clinical histories supplied by participants themselves formed the basis of cohort assignment. Original processing notes: From reference gene primer amplification, estimates of nucleated cell counts were derived. The assay was immunoSEQ multiplex PCR, and TCRdb's table has in-frame clones only and misses some. Clone size and the V and J calls come from that table; the DNA yielded D and trimming. The data contain fewer than 250,000 clones, about 87% of them singletons. The CDR3 has 15 amino acids. CDR1 and CDR2 from the germline V gene are SGHTS and YDEGEE. The V segment lost 1 base and the J segment 2 bases; nucleotides outside the gene matches: 2.

The chain couples TRBV5-8 to TRBJ2-1; 8 nucleotides align to TRBD2. Source material: PBMCs or T cells enriched from blood (not recorded which). The sequence was obtained from a woman in her 30s with acute COVID-19. Here the CDR3 DNA reads TGTGCCAGCAGCTTGACGGGGGGGCCCTACAATGAGCAGTTCTTC. It specifies CASSLTGGPYNEQFF.